The 19 T cell receptor beta chains reported below all come from one sample, sequenced in a study of blood T cells in healthy people across ages. Primed by a sample-barcoded 5' primer and a J-beta primer mix, a second PCR proceeded for roughly 7 to 12 cycles. TCRdb analysed the 5' RACE reads with MiXCR anew, one entry per CDR3 protein. The table includes under 850,000 distinct CDR3 sequences, roughly 35% detected once. What was sequenced was blood. The receptors shown here come from a man between 18 and 35 years old in good health.

The rearrangement uses TRBV5-1 and TRBJ2-5; D ambiguous. The germline V gene has CDR1 SGHRS and CDR2 YFSETQ. Deletions cut 4 bases from V and 1 base from J, with 14 bases between. The CDR3 sequence is 15 residues long. CDR3 in DNA: TGCGCCAGCAGCGCACGACCCTATAGCCAAGAGACCCAGTACTTC. It specifies CASSARPYSQETQYF.

This clonotype was picked up a small number of times. This chain joins TRBV2 and TRBJ2-5, with 7 positions matching TRBD1. CDR1 and CDR2 from the germline V gene are SNHLY and FYNNEI. The length of the CDR3 is 14 residues. V was clipped by 7 bases and J by 2 bases; unmatched bases: 7. CDR3 sequence reads: CASKGRTGQETQYF. The CDR3 DNA is TGTGCCAGCAAGGGCAGGACAGGACAAGAGACCCAGTACTTC.

V usage is TRBV4-2 and J usage is TRBJ2-1; D not certain. Trimming removed 1 base from V and 8 bases from J, with 6 bases in between. The CDR3 contains 12 residues. Germline V gene data show CDR1 as LGHNA and CDR2 as YNFKEQ. For the CDR3, the DNA is TGTGCCAGCAGCCAAGTATGGGATGAGCAGTTCTTC. This translates into CASSQVWDEQFF.

This clonotype was seen at least ten times. V usage is TRBV7-6 and J usage is TRBJ1-2; D unresolved. Germline V gives CDR1 SGHVS, CDR2 FNYEAQ. There are 14 residues in the CDR3. The V and J ends lost 3 bases and 4 bases respectively, with 12 bases between them. Here the CDR3 DNA reads TGTGCCAGCAGCTTCGGACTGCCGGGCTATGGCTACACCTTC. It yields the protein CASSFGLPGYGYTF.

A remark on this clonotype: Since a much larger clone is just one base distant, this may be a read error. The genes are TRBV12-3 or TRBV12-4 and TRBJ1-5; 7 nucleotides agree with TRBD1. CDR3 size: 13 residues. CDR3 residues: CAGSRTGGQPQHF. The DNA of the CDR3 is TGTGCCGGCAGTCGGACAGGTGGTCAGCCCCAGCATTTT.

This clonotype turned up a few times. J is TRBJ2-2 and V is TRBV5-5; a possible D gene is TRBD1 (6 bases). The CDR3 totals 13 residues. Deletions cut 5 bases from V and 7 bases from J, with 12 bases between. CDR1 and CDR2 from the germline V gene are SGHKS and YYEKEE (reference sequence). The CDR3 DNA sequence: TGTGCCAGCAGTCCCGGGACAATCGGGGAGCTGTTTTTT. Amino acids: CASSPGTIGELFF.

The V gene is TRBV12-3 or TRBV12-4, the J gene TRBJ1-1, with a weak D call TRBD1 (6 bases). Trimming took off 4 bases at V and 0 bases at J, with 9 bases between the two ends. The CDR3 has 14 residues. The CDR3 here is CASSSGAMNTEAFF. The CDR3 nucleotides are TGTGCCAGCAGTTCGGGGGCCATGAACACTGAAGCTTTCTTT.

This chain connects TRBV7-2 to TRBJ1-1, with D unclear. V dropped 4 bases and J dropped 3 bases, with 12 bases sitting between them. In germline, CDR1 is SGHTA, CDR2 FQGNSA. This CDR3 comprises 14 residues. In nucleotides, the CDR3 is TGTGCCAGCAGCTCCCGAGAATGGCACACTGAAGCTTTCTTT. It specifies CASSSREWHTEAFF.

The chain combines TRBV7-2 with TRBJ1-6; maybe TRBD1 (5 bases). The CDR3 totals 15 residues. Trimming shortened V by 4 bases and J by 8 bases, and 15 bases separated the two germline ends. Germline assignment: CDR1 SGHTA and CDR2 FQGNSA. CDR3 bases: TGTGCCAGCAGCTCAGGGAGGGGATCTTATTCACCCCTCCACTTT. The encoded protein is CASSSGRGSYSPLHF.

The table lists this clonotype with a few counts. The chain uses TRBV20-1 and TRBJ1-1, with D unresolved. The CDR3 spans 14 residues. CDR1 is DFQATT, CDR2 SNEGSKA, per germline (reference sequence). Trimming removed 3 bases at V and 4 bases at J, with 15 bases between. CDR3 in DNA: TGCAGTGCTAGGGAAGGAATAGGAGGCACTGAAGCTTTCTTT. Translation: CSAREGIGGTEAFF.

Only a few counts were recorded for this clonotype. The chain joins TRBV5-4 to TRBJ1-4, with 7 bases fitting TRBD1. The trim removed 4 bases at V and 6 bases at J, leaving 6 bases unmatched. The CDR3 is 14 residues long. Germline CDR1 reads SGHNT; CDR2 reads YYREEE (reference sequence). This CDR3 reads CASSAGDSDEKLFF. DNA for the CDR3: TGTGCCAGCAGCGCCGGGGACAGCGATGAAAAACTGTTTTTT.

This sequence joins TRBV7-9 and TRBJ1-1; possibly TRBD1 for D (5 bases). V was shortened by 1 base and J by 3 bases, with 9 bases between the two germline ends. From germline, CDR1 is SEHNR and CDR2 FQNEAQ (reference sequence). The CDR3 is made up of 14 amino acids. In DNA form, the CDR3 reads TGTGCCAGCAGCTTAGTGGAGGGGTACACTGAAGCTTTCTTT. Amino acids: CASSLVEGYTEAFF.

This clonotype was seen more than once but under ten times. The rearrangement uses TRBV20-1 and TRBJ2-6, with D hard to call. The germline gives CDR1 DFQATT, CDR2 SNEGSKA (reference sequence). Between the trimmed V and J ends, which lost 5 bases and 4 bases, there was a span of 27 bases. The CDR3 has 19 amino acids. The CDR3 loop is CSADPIDDPSWAGANVLTF. The CDR3 DNA is TGCAGTGCTGACCCGATTGACGACCCATCGTGGGCCGGGGCCAACGTCCTGACTTTC.

The rearrangement uses TRBV2 and TRBJ1-6; no reliable D call. V shed 5 bases and J shed 6 bases, with 8 bases lying between them. There are 13 residues in the CDR3. Per the germline V gene, CDR1 is SNHLY and CDR2 is FYNNEI. CDR3: CASSMGTNSPLHF. DNA for the CDR3: TGTGCCAGCAGTATGGGTACTAATTCACCCCTCCACTTT. The full variable domain, with the rest looked up from reference TRBV2 and TRBJ1-6, is EPEVTQTPSHQVTQMGQEVILRCVPISNHLYFYWYRQILGQKVEFLVSFYNNEISEKSEIFDDQFSVERPDGSNFTLKIRSTKLEDSAMYFCASSMGTNSPLHFGNGTRLTVT.

This clonotype was seen ten or more times. V usage is TRBV7-9 and J usage is TRBJ2-7, with 7 bases matching TRBD1. CDR3 length: 13 residues. The V segment lost 5 bases and the J segment 4 bases; nucleotides outside the gene matches: 5. Germline CDR1 reads SEHNR; CDR2 reads FQNEAQ (reference sequence). The DNA for the CDR3 is TGTGCCAGCAGCCTGACAGGGAATTACGAGCAGTACTTC. This sequence encodes CASSLTGNYEQYF.

This chain links TRBV7-2 with TRBJ2-6; D is perhaps TRBD1 (6 bases). The V gene lost 5 bases and the J gene lost 3 bases, with 11 bases spanning the gap. CDR1 and CDR2 from the germline V gene are SGHTA and FQGNSA. The CDR3 runs 15 residues. CDR3 nucleotides: TGTGCCAGCAGCACACCAGGGGATGGGGCCAACGTCCTGACTTTC. Protein: CASSTPGDGANVLTF.

The chain links TRBV20-1 to TRBJ2-5, with a tentative D call TRBD2 (7 bases). The J call may be wrong; the DNA end is better matched by TRBJ2-7. The CDR3 extends over 13 amino acids. CDR1 and CDR2 from the germline V gene are DFQATT and SNEGSKA (reference sequence). The CDR3 coding sequence is TGCAGTGCTCCCGGGGGCGGGGGCTACGAGCAGTACTTC. Translation: CSAPGGGGYEQYF.

V gene TRBV6-5 combines with J gene TRBJ1-2; 7 bases align to TRBD1. Germline trimming cut 4 bases from V and 4 bases from J; bases unmatched to any gene: 6. The CDR3 contains 14 residues. Looked up from germline, CDR1 is MNHEY and CDR2 is SVGAGI. The CDR3 is CASSFRDSPYGYTF. In DNA form, the CDR3 reads TGTGCCAGCAGTTTTAGGGACAGTCCCTATGGCTACACCTTC.

V gene TRBV19 combines with J gene TRBJ1-1; D unclear. V lost 5 bases to trimming and J lost 0 bases, with 10 bases between them. CDR3 length: 14 amino acids. Germline assignment: CDR1 LNHDA and CDR2 SQIVND (reference sequence). The CDR3 is CASSAGMMNTEAFF. In DNA, the CDR3 is TGTGCCAGTAGTGCCGGGATGATGAACACTGAAGCTTTCTTT.